These 32 T cell receptor beta chains share one sample of origin, sequenced in a study of blood T cell repertoires in COVID-19. TCRdb's table, derived via immunoSEQ multiplex PCR, lists solely in-frame clones and lacks some. The sample comprises 220,000 or so clones, approximately 82% of which are singletons, and 1.5% to 2% rests with the top ten. Sequencing was performed on peripheral blood. The receptors here all came from a woman at least 80 years old with acute or convalescent COVID-19.

CDR3 in DNA: TGTGCCAGCAGCTCCTTACAGGGCTACGAGCAGTACTTC. Protein product: CASSSLQGYEQYF. The chain has TRBV7-3 and TRBJ2-7; tentatively, D is TRBD1 (6 bases). The germline V gene encodes CDR1 SGHTA and CDR2 FQGTGA. The CDR3 has 13 residues. Trimming stripped 4 bases from V and 3 bases from J, with 10 bases between.

The V and J genes are TRBV19 and TRBJ2-7; D perhaps matches TRBD1 (6 bases). Trimming took off 5 bases at V and 9 bases at J, with 23 bases between the two ends. Germline CDR1 and CDR2: LNHDA and SQIVND (reference sequence). This CDR3 spans 15 amino acids. CDR3 nucleotides: TGTGCCAGTAGTGTACAGGGTATAACGTCAAACGGGCAGTACTTC. This gives the protein CASSVQGITSNGQYF.

The rearrangement links TRBV6-2 or TRBV6-3 to TRBJ2-7, with D possibly being TRBD2 (6 bases). V was pared by 5 bases and J by 1 base, with 9 bases between. This CDR3 has 13 amino acids. The germline V gene has CDR1 MNHEY and CDR2 SVGEGT. CDR3 loop: CASSKTSSYEQYF. The CDR3 DNA reads as TGTGCCAGCAGTAAGACTAGTTCCTACGAGCAGTACTTC.

The chain carries TRBV20-1 and TRBJ1-2, with D maybe TRBD1 (6 bases). V was cut by 6 bases and J by 8 bases, with 13 bases left in between. Germline V gene data show CDR1 as DFQATT and CDR2 as SNEGSKA (reference sequence). The CDR3 is 11 residues long. CDR3 loop: CSAITGMGYTF. CDR3 in DNA: TGCAGTGCCATAACAGGGATGGGCTACACCTTC.

The chain has TRBV18 and TRBJ1-2; D is possibly TRBD1 (6 bases). The CDR3 has 15 amino acids. CDR1 is KGHSH, CDR2 LQKENI, per germline. The V end lost 3 bases, the J end lost 0 bases, and 11 bases lay between the germline ends. The CDR3 protein is CASSPGQQPNYGYTF. The DNA of the CDR3 is TGTGCCAGCTCACCCGGACAGCAACCTAACTATGGCTACACCTTC. The full variable domain, in which reference TRBV18 and TRBJ1-2 provide the parts outside the CDR3, is NAGVMQNPRHLVRRRGQEARLRCSPMKGHSHVYWYRQLPEEGLKFMVYLQKENIIDESGMPKERFSAEFPKEGPSILRIQQVVRGDSAAYFCASSPGQQPNYGYTFGSGTRLTVV.

The V and J genes are TRBV5-4 and TRBJ2-7, with TRBD1 as a possible D gene (8 bases). Trimming pared 5 bases from V and 0 bases from J, leaving 15 bases between. The CDR3 is 15 residues long. Germline CDR1 SGHNT, CDR2 YYREEE (reference sequence). The chain's CDR3 is CASSRGDRSSYEQYF. CDR3 bases: TGTGCCAGCAGTCGGGGGGACAGGAGCTCCTACGAGCAGTACTTC.

V usage is TRBV5-1 and J usage is TRBJ1-2; D call uncertain. The V gene lost 3 bases and the J gene lost 4 bases, with 16 bases spanning the gap. Per germline, CDR1 SGHRS and CDR2 YFSETQ. This CDR3 contains 15 residues. The CDR3 sequence is CASSSQQPGSYGYTF. In DNA form, the CDR3 reads TGCGCCAGCAGCTCTCAGCAGCCCGGGAGCTATGGCTACACCTTC.

This clone was counted between two and nine times. The J gene is TRBJ1-3, the V gene TRBV18, with 8 bases aligning to TRBD1. V gave up 4 bases and J gave up 0 bases; unmatched junction bases: 5. CDR1 KGHSH and CDR2 LQKENI come from the germline V gene. The length of the CDR3 is 16 residues. DNA for the CDR3: TGTGCCAGCTCACAGGACAGGGCTTACTCTGGAAACACCATATATTTT. This translates into CASSQDRAYSGNTIYF.

The V and J genes are TRBV18 and TRBJ1-2; perhaps TRBD1 as D (5 bases). Per germline, CDR1 KGHSH and CDR2 LQKENI. The CDR3 covers 14 residues. Deletions cut 3 bases from V and 5 bases from J, with 13 bases between. The CDR3: CASSPAGLGYGYTF. The CDR3 nucleotides are TGTGCCAGCTCACCTGCGGGACTTGGGTATGGCTACACCTTC.

The chain combines TRBV24-1 with TRBJ2-1; 8 positions agree with TRBD2. The J segment lost 7 bases and the V segment lost 5 bases, leaving 9 bases of the junction unmatched. The CDR3 spans 15 residues. CDR1 is KGHDR, CDR2 SFDVKD, per germline. The DNA of the CDR3 is TGTGCCACCAGTGGATCGGGCGGGGGGCCAAATGAGCAGTTCTTC. As protein: CATSGSGGGPNEQFF.

V and J are TRBV7-3 and TRBJ2-3; possibly TRBD2 for D (6 bases). V lost 1 base to trimming and J lost 3 bases, with 8 bases between them. This CDR3 has 14 residues. CDR1 SGHTA and CDR2 FQGTGA come from the germline V gene. CDR3 sequence (DNA): TGTGCCAGCAGCTTAAATGGGGGGACAGATACGCAGTATTTT. This encodes CASSLNGGTDTQYF.

The rearrangement uses TRBV15 and TRBJ1-2; D gene unclear. V lost 2 bases to trimming and J lost 0 bases, with 13 bases between them. CDR3 length: 16 residues. Germline values: CDR1 LNHNV, CDR2 YYDKDF (reference sequence). Here the CDR3 DNA reads TGTGCCACCAGCAGATATCCGCCGGGAGCTAACTATGGCTACACCTTC. Its translation: CATSRYPPGANYGYTF.

The gene calls are TRBV5-6 and TRBJ2-3; D remains unclear. The CDR3 contains 11 residues. The germline CDR1 and CDR2 sequences are SGHDT and YYEEEE. V was pared by 4 bases and J by 2 bases, with 2 bases between. CDR3 sequence: CASSHTDTQYF. In nucleotides, the CDR3 is TGTGCCAGCAGCCACACAGATACGCAGTATTTT.

V gene TRBV10-3 combines with J gene TRBJ2-6; a weak D match, TRBD2 (5 bases). This CDR3 is built from 13 residues. From germline, CDR1 is ENHRY and CDR2 SYGVKD. The CDR3 nucleotides are TGTGCTGTCGGGGTCTCTGGGGCCAACGTCCTGACTTTC. Residues: CAVGVSGANVLTF.

The genes are TRBV9 and TRBJ1-5; 10 nucleotides align to TRBD1. Unmatched junction bases numbered 6, after V lost 3 bases and J lost 0 bases. The CDR3 contains 17 residues. Per germline, CDR1 SGDLS and CDR2 YYNGEE. CDR3 nucleotides: TGTGCCAGCAGCGAGGGGACAGGGGTTACTAGCAATCAGCCCCAGCATTTT. Protein product: CASSEGTGVTSNQPQHF.

This clone was seen only a few times. The V gene is TRBV5-5, the J gene TRBJ2-2; tentative D call: TRBD1 (6 bases). The CDR3 extends over 18 amino acids. In germline, CDR1 is SGHKS, CDR2 YYEKEE (reference sequence). The germline V and J ends were trimmed by 4 bases and 5 bases, with 24 bases remaining between them. CDR3 region: CASSRILHRDGETGELFF. CDR3 coding DNA: TGTGCCAGCAGCCGCATTCTTCACAGGGATGGGGAAACCGGGGAGCTGTTTTTT.

This chain links TRBV7-2 with TRBJ1-2; the match to TRBD1 covers 7 bases. Germline V gene lookup returns CDR1 SGHTA and CDR2 FQGNSA. After removal of 5 bases from V and 7 bases from J, the junction contained 4 bases not matched to a gene. This CDR3 is built from 12 residues. The CDR3 DNA sequence: TGTGCCAGCAGCGAAGGGGGCGGTGGCTACACCTTC. Its translation: CASSEGGGGYTF.

The chain has TRBV7-9 and TRBJ2-1, with unresolved D. The germline V gene has CDR1 SEHNR and CDR2 FQNEAQ (reference sequence). Trimming shortened V by 0 bases and J by 10 bases, and 4 bases separated the two germline ends. The CDR3 has 11 residues. The CDR3 reads CASSLAGEQFF. As DNA, the CDR3 is TGTGCCAGCAGCTTAGCCGGGGAGCAGTTCTTC.

The chain joins TRBV7-3 to TRBJ2-6, with a possible D match to TRBD2 (6 bases). The CDR3 is 18 amino acids. V lost 1 base and J lost 0, with 13 bases in between. CDR1 and CDR2 (germline): SGHTA, FQGTGA. Here the CDR3 reads CASSLKGRSFSGANVLTF. For the CDR3, the DNA is TGTGCCAGCAGCTTAAAGGGGAGGAGCTTCTCTGGGGCCAACGTCCTGACTTTC.

The chain joins TRBV14 to TRBJ2-3; a possible D gene is TRBD2 (6 bases). The CDR3 covers 16 residues. Trimming took off 2 bases at V and 7 bases at J, with 19 bases between the two ends. CDR1 is SGHDN, CDR2 FVKESK, per germline. The CDR3: CASSQSPGLGRNTQYF. The CDR3 DNA reads TGTGCCAGCAGCCAAAGCCCGGGACTTGGGAGGAATACGCAGTATTTT.

The rearrangement uses TRBV7-9 and TRBJ2-5, with TRBD2 as a possible D gene (5 bases). V shed 6 bases and J shed 8 bases, with 13 bases lying between them. Germline V gives CDR1 SEHNR, CDR2 FQNEAQ (reference sequence). The length of the CDR3 is 12 residues. CDR3 in amino acids: CASRAILDTQYF. DNA of the CDR3: TGTGCCAGCAGAGCGATACTAGATACCCAGTACTTC.

The chain carries TRBV23-1 and TRBJ2-7; 7 bases agree with TRBD2. TRBV23-1 is classed as an ORF, of uncertain function. Trimming at V came to 10 bases and at J to 4 bases, leaving 10 bases not matched to a gene. This CDR3 comprises 13 residues. The CDR3 loop reads CATQSGGGYEQYF. The CDR3 DNA follows: TGCGCCACGCAAAGTGGCGGGGGTTACGAGCAGTACTTC.

This clone was detected a few times. V is TRBV7-3 and J is TRBJ2-3, with a possible D match to TRBD2 (6 bases). Trimming removed 4 bases at V and 3 bases at J, with 14 bases between. CDR3 length equals 15 residues. Germline V CDR1 and CDR2: SGHTA, FQGTGA. The CDR3 here is CASSSGLLGTDTQYF. The CDR3 region has the DNA TGTGCCAGCAGCTCGGGACTGCTAGGAACAGATACGCAGTATTTT.

V and J are TRBV6-5 and TRBJ2-2; TRBD2 matches 9 bases. Germline V CDR1 and CDR2: MNHEY, SVGAGI. This CDR3 region has 12 residues. Trimming cost V 4 bases and J 12 bases; bases outside gene matches: 3. The CDR3 nucleotides read TGTGCCAGCAGTTCCCTAGCGGGAAAGCTGTTTTTT. It yields the protein CASSSLAGKLFF.

The V call is TRBV7-2, the J call TRBJ2-1, with D tentatively TRBD2 (7 bases). CDR1 and CDR2 from the germline V gene are SGHTA and FQGNSA. V lost 3 bases and J 7 bases, leaving 16 bases between the germline ends. This CDR3 is 15 amino acids long. The CDR3 region has the DNA TGTGCCAGCAGCTTTGGGCTGCGGGGGCAGAATGAGCAGTTCTTC. Its protein is CASSFGLRGQNEQFF.

The chain joins TRBV11-2 to TRBJ2-2; D is unresolved. V lost 7 bases to trimming and J lost 4 bases, with 4 bases between them. Per the germline V gene, CDR1 is SGHAT and CDR2 is FQNNGV. This CDR3 region has 11 residues. This CDR3 reads CASTSTGELFF. The CDR3 DNA reads TGTGCCAGCACCTCCACCGGGGAGCTGTTTTTT. The variable domain in full, with the rest retrieved from reference TRBV11-2 and TRBJ2-2, is EAGVAQSPRYKIIEKRQSVAFWCNPISGHATLYWYQQILGQGPKLLIQFQNNGVVDDSQLPKDRFSAERLKGVDSTLKIQPAKLEDSAVYLCASTSTGELFFGEGSRLTVL.

The chain employs TRBV5-6 and TRBJ2-5; the D is unclear. CDR1 is SGHDT and CDR2 is YYEEEE in the germline V gene. V lost 5 bases, J lost 1 base, and 9 bases lay in between. CDR3 size: 13 residues. CDR3 residues: CASRLRVQETQYF. Written as DNA, the CDR3 is TGTGCCAGCAGACTCCGGGTCCAAGAGACCCAGTACTTC.

The rearrangement links TRBV28 to TRBJ1-4, with a tentative D call TRBD1 (6 bases). The CDR3 consists of 16 residues. The V and J ends lost 6 bases and 8 bases respectively, with 22 bases between them. Germline CDR1 and CDR2: MDHEN and SYDVKM. The CDR3 is CASSPYGTGFGEKLFF. CDR3 coding DNA: TGTGCCAGCAGCCCTTACGGAACAGGGTTTGGAGAAAAACTGTTTTTT.

In this sample, this clone turned up a few times. The chain joins TRBV11-2 to TRBJ2-7, with 7 bases matching TRBD1. Trimming at V came to 3 bases and at J to 3 bases, leaving 8 bases not matched to a gene. Germline-derived CDR1 and CDR2 are SGHAT and FQNNGV. The CDR3 has 15 amino acids. The CDR3 DNA is TGTGCCAGCAGCTTCAATGACAGGGCCAACTACGAGCAGTACTTC. Its translation is CASSFNDRANYEQYF.

This chain uses TRBV28 with TRBJ1-5; D gene ambiguous. With 5 bases removed from V and 2 bases from J, the gap between germline ends came to 16 bases. CDR3 length: 16 amino acids. Germline CDR1 is MDHEN and CDR2 is SYDVKM. The CDR3 DNA follows: TGTGCCAGCAGTGCATCCGGTTTTGTGGGCAATCAGCCCCAGCATTTT. Its translation is CASSASGFVGNQPQHF.

The rearrangement joins TRBV15 to TRBJ1-2; a weak D match, TRBD1 (6 bases). Looked up from germline, CDR1 is LNHNV and CDR2 is YYDKDF (reference sequence). Trimming removed 0 bases at V and 8 bases at J, with 16 bases between. The CDR3 runs to 15 residues. CDR3 residues: CATSRDFGDNGGYTF. DNA of the CDR3: TGTGCCACCAGCAGAGATTTTGGGGACAATGGCGGCTACACCTTC.

This clone was recorded a few times. J is TRBJ1-2 and V is TRBV6-5, with 7 nucleotides matching TRBD1. Germline V CDR1 and CDR2: MNHEY, SVGAGI. Unmatched junction bases numbered 7, after V lost 6 bases and J lost 6 bases. The CDR3 contains 13 residues. CDR3 sequence reads: CASRETGYNGYTF. The CDR3 nucleotides are TGTGCCAGCAGGGAGACAGGGTACAATGGCTACACCTTC.